This entry features one T cell receptor (beta chain) sequence. Antigen specificity is unknown. The data derive from a study of OX40 agonist ivuxolimab in advanced cancers. The V end lost 0 bases, the J end lost 8 bases, and 13 bases lay between the germline ends. The CDR3 runs to 14 residues. Germline CDR1 reads MNHNY; CDR2 reads SVGAGI (reference sequence). Only in-frame clones appear in the TCRdb table, and some are missing; sequencing was by immunoSEQ multiplex PCR. The data contain 68,000 or so clones, approximately 83% of them singletons. Findings of the study overall: The average count of expanded clones was higher among CD8+ T cells than among CD4+.

The starting material was CD4+ or CD8+ T cells sorted from blood, obtained in a trial of the OX40 agonist ivuxolimab. V and J are TRBV6-6 and TRBJ1-2; D may be TRBD1 (6 bases). The origin of this receptor is an adult with an advanced solid tumor such as melanoma, head and neck, liver or kidney cancer. CDR3 region: CASSYSQQGGGYTF. The CDR3 bases are TGTGCCAGCAGTTACTCCCAACAGGGTGGCGGCTACACCTTC.